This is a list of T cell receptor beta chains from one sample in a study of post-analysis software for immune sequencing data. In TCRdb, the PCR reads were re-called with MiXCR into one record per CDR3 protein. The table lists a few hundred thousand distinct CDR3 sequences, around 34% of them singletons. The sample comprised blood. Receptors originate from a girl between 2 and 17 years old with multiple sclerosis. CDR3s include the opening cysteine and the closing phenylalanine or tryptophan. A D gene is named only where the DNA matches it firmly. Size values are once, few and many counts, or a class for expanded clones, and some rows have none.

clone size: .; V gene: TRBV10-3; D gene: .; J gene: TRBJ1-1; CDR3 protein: CAIRQEGEAFF; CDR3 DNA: TGTGCCATCAGGCAAGAGGGTGAAGCTTTCTTT
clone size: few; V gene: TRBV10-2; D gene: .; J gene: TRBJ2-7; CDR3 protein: CASGLRLYEQYF; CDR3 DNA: TGCGCCAGCGGACTCAGGCTCTACGAGCAGTACTTC
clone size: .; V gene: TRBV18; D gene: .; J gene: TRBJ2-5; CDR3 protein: CASSPPGPDRFLETQYF; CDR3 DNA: TGTGCCAGCTCACCACCCGGACCAGACAGGTTCCTAGAGACCCAGTACTTC
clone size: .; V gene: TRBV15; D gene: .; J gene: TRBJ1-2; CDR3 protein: CATSRAAGDGYTF; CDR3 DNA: TGTGCCACCAGCAGAGCCGCGGGGGATGGCTACACCTTC
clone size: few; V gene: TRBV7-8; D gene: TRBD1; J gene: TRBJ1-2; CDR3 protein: CASSLLLGTGGGYTF; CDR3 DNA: TGTGCCAGCAGCTTATTGCTCGGGACAGGGGGGGGCTACACCTTC
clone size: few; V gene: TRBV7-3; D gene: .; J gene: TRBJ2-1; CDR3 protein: CASSFRGARGNEQFF; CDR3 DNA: TGTGCCAGCAGCTTTAGGGGGGCCAGGGGGAATGAGCAGTTCTTC
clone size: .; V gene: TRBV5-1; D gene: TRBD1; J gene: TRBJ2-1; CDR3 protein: CASSVTGQNNEQFF; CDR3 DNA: TGCGCCAGCAGCGTAACGGGACAGAACAATGAGCAGTTCTTC
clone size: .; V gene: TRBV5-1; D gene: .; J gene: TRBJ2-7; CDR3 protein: CASSLESGREQYF; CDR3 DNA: TGCGCCAGCAGCTTGGAGTCAGGGAGGGAGCAGTACTTC
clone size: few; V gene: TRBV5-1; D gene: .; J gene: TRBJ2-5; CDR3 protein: CASSLTTGGEETQYF; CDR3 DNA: TGCGCCAGCAGCTTGACGACCGGGGGCGAAGAGACCCAGTACTTC
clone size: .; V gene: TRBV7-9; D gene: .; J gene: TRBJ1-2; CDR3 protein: CASSFWGRANYGYTF; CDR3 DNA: TGTGCCAGCAGCTTTTGGGGGAGGGCTAACTATGGCTACACCTTC
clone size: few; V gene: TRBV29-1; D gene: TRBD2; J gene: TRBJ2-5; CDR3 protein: CSVGSGGRQETQYF; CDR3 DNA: TGCAGCGTTGGTAGCGGGGGCCGCCAAGAGACCCAGTACTTC
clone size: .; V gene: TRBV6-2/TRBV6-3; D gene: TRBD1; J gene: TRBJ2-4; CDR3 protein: CASSSGGGTNIQYF; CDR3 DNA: TGTGCCAGCAGCTCAGGGGGTGGAACGAACATTCAGTACTTC
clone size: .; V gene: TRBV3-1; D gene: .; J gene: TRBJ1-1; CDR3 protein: CASSHSSGSAFF; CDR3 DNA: TGTGCCAGCAGCCATTCATCAGGGTCGGCTTTCTTT
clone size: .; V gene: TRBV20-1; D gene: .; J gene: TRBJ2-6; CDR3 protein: CSARDAGLRSGANVLTF; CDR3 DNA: TGCAGTGCTAGAGATGCAGGCCTGCGCTCTGGGGCCAACGTCCTGACTTTC
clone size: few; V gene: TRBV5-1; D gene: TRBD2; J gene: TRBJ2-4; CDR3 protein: CASSIGLAGGQNIQYF; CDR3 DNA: TGCGCCAGCAGCATCGGACTAGCGGGGGGACAAAACATTCAGTACTTC
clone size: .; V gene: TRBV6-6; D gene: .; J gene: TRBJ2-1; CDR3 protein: CASSSAGPENEQFF; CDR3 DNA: TGTGCCAGCAGCTCCGCGGGTCCCGAAAACGAGCAGTTCTTC
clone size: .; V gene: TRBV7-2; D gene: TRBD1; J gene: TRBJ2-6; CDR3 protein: CASSLVRGPSGANVLTF; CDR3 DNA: TGTGCCAGCAGCTTAGTCAGGGGGCCCTCTGGGGCCAACGTCCTGACTTTC
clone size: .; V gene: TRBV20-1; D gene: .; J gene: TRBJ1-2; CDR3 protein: CSVLASTSNYGYTF; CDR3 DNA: TGCAGTGTATTGGCATCTACTTCTAACTATGGCTACACCTTC
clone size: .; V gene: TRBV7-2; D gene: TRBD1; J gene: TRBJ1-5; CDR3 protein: CASTLGVTGGQPQHF; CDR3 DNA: TGTGCCAGCACCTTAGGGGTGACAGGGGGTCAGCCCCAGCATTTT
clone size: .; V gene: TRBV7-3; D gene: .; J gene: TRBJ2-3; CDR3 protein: CASSLTPIDTQYF; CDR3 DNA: TGTGCCAGCAGCTTAACCCCGATCGATACGCAGTATTTT
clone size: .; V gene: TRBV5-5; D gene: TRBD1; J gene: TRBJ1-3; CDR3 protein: CASSQPGRGLGNTIYF; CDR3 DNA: TGTGCCAGCAGTCAACCAGGCAGGGGGCTCGGAAACACCATATATTTT
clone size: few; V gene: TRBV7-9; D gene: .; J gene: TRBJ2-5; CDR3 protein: CASSSGSLQIQETQYF; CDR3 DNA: TGTGCCAGCAGCTCCGGGTCCCTCCAGATACAAGAGACCCAGTACTTC
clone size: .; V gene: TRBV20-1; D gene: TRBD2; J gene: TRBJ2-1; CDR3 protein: CSARAPPGLAGGPVNEQFF; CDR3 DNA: TGCAGTGCTAGAGCCCCACCCGGGCTAGCGGGGGGGCCCGTGAATGAGCAGTTCTTC
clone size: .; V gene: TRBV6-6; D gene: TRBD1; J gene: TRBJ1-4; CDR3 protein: CASSYMWTGEEKLFF; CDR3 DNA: TGTGCCAGCAGTTACATGTGGACAGGGGAGGAAAAACTGTTTTTT
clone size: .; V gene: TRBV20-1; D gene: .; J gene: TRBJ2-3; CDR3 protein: CSASDSAGPVADTQYF; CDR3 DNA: TGCAGTGCTAGCGATTCCGCAGGTCCAGTGGCAGATACGCAGTATTTT